A single sample is the source of the 11 T cell receptor beta chains below, sequenced in a study of blood T cell repertoires in COVID-19. Here immunoSEQ multiplex PCR was the method, and the copy in TCRdb shows in-frame clones only, minus some. The data contain about 120,000 clones, over 60% of them singletons. The sample was peripheral blood. The receptor source for this set is a woman in her seventies with acute or convalescent COVID-19.

The rearrangement links TRBV7-9 to TRBJ1-1, with a possible D match to TRBD1 (5 bases). The germline V and J ends were trimmed by 2 bases and 0 bases, with 10 bases remaining between them. CDR1 is SEHNR and CDR2 is FQNEAQ in the germline V gene (reference sequence). CDR3 length: 15 residues. CDR3 region: CASSLQGGMNTEAFF. The CDR3 DNA follows: TGTGCCAGCAGCTTACAGGGTGGAATGAACACTGAAGCTTTCTTT. Using reference TRBV7-9 and TRBJ1-1 for the parts outside the CDR3, the full variable domain is DTGVSQNPRHKITKRGQNVTFRCDPISEHNRLYWYRQTLGQGPEFLTYFQNEAQLEKSRLLSDRFSAERPKGSFSTLEIQRTEQGDSAMYLCASSLQGGMNTEAFFGQGTRLTVV.

This chain connects TRBV5-6 to TRBJ1-2; TRBD1 matches 7 bases. The CDR3 totals 18 residues. CDR1 SGHDT and CDR2 YYEEEE come from the germline V gene. V was pared by 0 bases and J by 3 bases, with 14 bases of the junction left unmatched. The CDR3 is CASSLVFTGAAEDYGYTF. CDR3 nucleotides: TGTGCCAGCAGCTTGGTATTCACAGGGGCCGCGGAGGACTATGGCTACACCTTC.

The rearrangement uses TRBV13 and TRBJ2-2; no reliable D call. V dropped 2 bases and J dropped 1 base, with 5 bases sitting between them. The length of the CDR3 is 14 residues. Per the germline V gene, CDR1 is PRHDT and CDR2 is FYEKMQ (reference sequence). The CDR3 region is CASSLPRNTGELFF. The DNA of the CDR3 is TGTGCCAGCAGCTTACCGCGGAACACCGGGGAGCTGTTTTTT.

J is TRBJ2-5 and V is TRBV7-2; 8 nucleotides align to TRBD2. The CDR3 has 16 amino acids. Trimming cost V 5 bases and J 2 bases; bases outside gene matches: 10. Germline values: CDR1 SGHTA, CDR2 FQGNSA. As DNA, the CDR3 is TGTGCCAGCAGCCTAAACGCGGCGGGAGGTCAAGAGACCCAGTACTTC. It yields the protein CASSLNAAGGQETQYF.

V and J are TRBV24-1 and TRBJ1-1; 10 bases map to TRBD1. The CDR3 consists of 14 residues. Trimming at V came to 3 bases and at J to 11 bases, leaving 8 bases not matched to a gene. Germline CDR1 is KGHDR and CDR2 is SFDVKD. The CDR3 loop is CATSDPPMDRGAFF. Written as DNA, the CDR3 is TGTGCCACCAGTGATCCTCCTATGGACAGGGGGGCTTTCTTT.

CDR3 in amino acids: CASSPSYRNTEAFF. In DNA form, the CDR3 reads TGTGCCAGCTCACCATCCTACAGGAACACTGAAGCTTTCTTT. The genes are TRBV18 and TRBJ1-1; D is ambiguous. The CDR3 has 14 amino acids. V was shortened by 2 bases and J by 1 base, with 8 bases between the two germline ends. Germline CDR1 is KGHSH and CDR2 is LQKENI.

Notes on this clone: Other DNA sequences in the same sample also yield this CDR3. This chain uses TRBV18 with TRBJ2-7; unclear D gene. The V gene lost 1 base and the J gene lost 1 base, with 8 bases spanning the gap. The CDR3 is 14 amino acids. Per the germline V gene, CDR1 is KGHSH and CDR2 is LQKENI. Written as DNA, the CDR3 is TGTGCCAGCTCACCACGAGACTCTTCCTACGAGCAGTACTTC. Its translation: CASSPRDSSYEQYF.

Only a few counts were recorded for this clone. The gene calls are TRBV11-2 and TRBJ1-1; D remains ambiguous. The CDR3 extends over 13 amino acids. Germline CDR1 SGHAT, CDR2 FQNNGV. Trimming removed 6 bases from V and 1 base from J, with 9 bases in between. The CDR3 protein is CASSSSPNTEAFF. The CDR3 DNA follows: TGTGCCAGCAGTTCCTCCCCGAACACTGAAGCTTTCTTT.

DNA for the CDR3: TGTGCCAGCAGCCAAGAAGGAGGGGGAGGGACTGAAGCTTTCTTT. Its translation: CASSQEGGGGTEAFF. V gene TRBV4-2 combines with J gene TRBJ1-1; D is perhaps TRBD1 (6 bases). The CDR3 extends over 15 amino acids. The V end was cut by 0 bases, the J end by 5 bases, with 13 bases between. Germline V lookup: CDR1 LGHNA, CDR2 YNFKEQ.

This sequence joins TRBV5-1 and TRBJ2-1, with 10 bases fitting TRBD2. Germline loops: CDR1 SGHRS, CDR2 YFSETQ. The CDR3 is 16 amino acids. Trimming cost V 1 base and J 5 bases; bases outside gene matches: 6. The CDR3 protein is CASSLRAGGGHNEQFF. In nucleotides, the CDR3 is TGCGCCAGCAGCTTGCGAGCGGGAGGGGGGCACAATGAGCAGTTCTTC.

The genes are TRBV6-5 and TRBJ2-7; 8 bases line up with TRBD1. The germline V gene encodes CDR1 MNHEY and CDR2 SVGAGI. There are 15 residues in the CDR3. V dropped 0 bases and J dropped 3; count of bases not matched to a gene: 4. The CDR3 DNA reads TGTGCCAGCAGTTACTCGGTGGACAGGGTCTACGAGCAGTACTTC. This sequence encodes CASSYSVDRVYEQYF.